The T cell receptor beta chain described here comes from a study of vaccination and CD4 T cells after COVID-19. The CDR3 is 15 amino acids. The ends were cut back, 6 bases at V and 5 bases at J, with 19 bases in the middle. Germline V CDR1 and CDR2: DFQATT, SNEGSKA (reference sequence). TCRdb re-derived calls from the PCR reads in MiXCR, one entry per CDR3 protein. This sample has 20,000 to 30,000 distinct CDR3 sequences, with under 65% found just once. This sequence was found in a human donor who had recovered from COVID-19. The V call is TRBV20-1, the J call TRBJ2-2; possible D gene TRBD2, 6 bases. This sample comprised CD4+ T cells from blood, obtained before SARS-CoV-2 vaccination. The CDR3 nucleotides are TGCAGTGCCCCCGGTGCCGCGGGGAATACCGGGGAGCTGTTTTTT. Protein sequence: CSAPGAAGNTGELFF.